This paragraph reports one T cell receptor beta chain. What this receptor recognizes is not known. Qualities for individual bases were not recorded, and no much larger clone is one base off. The time point label corresponds to: cells obtained before transplantation from donor or recipient. CD3+CD4+ and CD3+CD8+ populations were FACS-sorted from unstimulated pre-transplant donor and recipient cells taken from spleen or lymph nodes. The data derive from a study of graft-versus-host responses after intestinal transplantation (dated by TCRdb to the early 2020s). In the study overall: Recipients received multivisceral, liver-intestinal, or isolated intestinal transplants. Bulk TCR-beta CDR3 sequencing was used to track graft-versus-host and host-versus-graft alloreactive T cell clones in the graft, circulation and bone marrow after intestinal transplantation. Rather than being sequenced by the commercial service, samples from a few later patients were sequenced in-house on an Illumina MiSeq and processed with MiXCR. The cohort enrolled about two dozen intestinal transplant recipients including one retransplant, and a few patients lacking pretransplant specimens were excluded. A peak of at least 4% donor T cells among recipient peripheral blood mononuclear cells was the definition used for donor T cell macrochimerism. Alloreactive clones were identified by sequencing pre-transplant mixed lymphocyte reaction products and comparing them with unstimulated pre-transplant donor and recipient T cells. Every recipient was given anti-thymocyte globulin induction, then maintenance tacrolimus and steroids for 2 to 4 years.

Libraries were constructed by the immunoSEQ multiplex PCR assay. For most patients, genomic DNA was isolated with the Qiagen DNeasy Blood and Tissue Kit and shipped frozen to Adaptive Biotechnologies for TCR sequencing. For most patients, high-throughput TCR-beta CDR3 sequencing of genomic DNA was performed by Adaptive Biotechnologies. The paper's processing steps were these. Adaptive's ImmunoSEQ software supplied the TCR sequencing data for about 18 patients, while MiXCR and VDJtools were used to process a few other patients. CD4 versus CD8 sorting errors were corrected by removing sequences found in both subsets at a frequency ratio below 5:1. CDR3 nucleotide sequences shared by donor and recipient were removed because the origin of these sequences could not be assigned. To count as alloreactive, a clone needed at least 2-fold expansion over unstimulated cells and a minimum CFSE-low frequency of 0.002% (template counts) or 0.001% (read counts). Mappable clones were those detected in sequenced pre-transplant spleen, lymph node, or MLR CFSE-low populations of the donor or recipient. Cumulative frequency of alloreactive clones was calculated as a percentage of all sequences weighted by copy number. Not all clones reach the TCRdb copy of this immuneACCESS table, which keeps in-frame sequences only. Checked studies attribute under half of the gap to unresolved V genes and leave the rest unexplained. V, J and clone size derive from that table, while D and trimming were established from the DNA sequence. The sample table holds roughly 120,000 clones, of which approximately 90% were seen once. 0.2% to 0.25% of the sample lies in the top ten.

The investigation overall reported the following: Early after transplant, peak levels of circulating GvH clones were associated with declines in HvG clones. GvH clones were found in recipient bone marrow, and some of the GvH clones appeared earlier in ileal mucosa or blood, which is consistent with an intestinal mucosal origin. Conclusions were limited by the relatively low number and heterogeneity of intestinal transplant patients. In the allografts of patients with donor T cell macrochimerism, GvH to HvG T cell clonal ratios were high.

The TCR sequence derives from a human donor who was the organ donor for an intestinal transplant. Sequenced here: unstimulated CD4+ T cells sorted from spleen or lymph node cells, sampled before transplant.

The nucleotide sequence reads as follows: TGTGCCTGGAGGGGCAATTCTGAAGCTTTCTTT. This is translated as CAWRGNSEAFF. The sequence links TRBV30 to TRBJ1-1, with the D gene too uncertain to name. The CDR3 measures 11 amino acids from cysteine to phenylalanine. Only the CDR3 DNA stays, 33 bases, in frame from base 1. The germline V gene (reference sequence) supplies CDR1 GTSNPN and CDR2 SVGIG. V drops 3 bases and J drops 6 bases, leaving 8 bases in between. The full variable domain, completed from the reference TRBV30 and TRBJ1-1 proteins outside the CDR3, reads SQTIHQWPATLVQPVGSPLSLECTVEGTSNPNLYWYRQAAGRGLQLLFYSVGIGQISSEVPQNLSASRPQDRQFILSSKKLLLSDSGFYLCAWRGNSEAFFGQGTRLTVV.